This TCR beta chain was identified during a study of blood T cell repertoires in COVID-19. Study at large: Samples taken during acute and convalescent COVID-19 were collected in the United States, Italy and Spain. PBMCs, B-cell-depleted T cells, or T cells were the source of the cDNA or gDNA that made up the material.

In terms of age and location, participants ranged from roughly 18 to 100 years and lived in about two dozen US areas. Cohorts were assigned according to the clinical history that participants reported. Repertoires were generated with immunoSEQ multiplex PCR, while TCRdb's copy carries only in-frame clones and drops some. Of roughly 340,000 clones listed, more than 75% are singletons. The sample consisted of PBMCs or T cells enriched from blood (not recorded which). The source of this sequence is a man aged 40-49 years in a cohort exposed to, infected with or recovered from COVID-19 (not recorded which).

In nucleotides, the CDR3 is TGCGCCAGCAGTGAATTGGGACAGGGCACCGGGGAGCTGTTTTTT. Protein: CASSELGQGTGELFF. J is TRBJ2-2 and V is TRBV10-1; 9 bases are a match to TRBD1. The length of the CDR3 is 15 residues. CDR1 and CDR2 (germline): WNHNN, SYGVQD (reference sequence). J lost 4 bases, V lost 3 bases, and 3 bases had no gene match.